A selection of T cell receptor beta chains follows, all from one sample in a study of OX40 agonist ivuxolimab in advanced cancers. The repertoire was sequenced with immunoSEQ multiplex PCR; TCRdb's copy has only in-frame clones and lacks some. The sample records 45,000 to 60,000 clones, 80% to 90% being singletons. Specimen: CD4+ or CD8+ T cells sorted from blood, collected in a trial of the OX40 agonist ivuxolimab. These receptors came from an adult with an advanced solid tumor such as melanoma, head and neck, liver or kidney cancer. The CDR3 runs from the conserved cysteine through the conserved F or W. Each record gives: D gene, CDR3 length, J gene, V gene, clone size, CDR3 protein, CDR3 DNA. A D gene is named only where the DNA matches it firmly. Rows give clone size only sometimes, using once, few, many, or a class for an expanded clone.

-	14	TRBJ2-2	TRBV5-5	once	CASSFGTGPGELFF	TGTGCCAGCAGCTTCGGCACAGGGCCCGGGGAGCTGTTTTTT
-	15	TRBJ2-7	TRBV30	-	CAWGGKIRATYEQYF	TGTGCCTGGGGGGGTAAGATACGGGCTACCTACGAGCAGTACTTC
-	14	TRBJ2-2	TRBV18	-	CASSPYKEPGELFF	TGTGCCAGCTCACCTTACAAGGAACCCGGGGAGCTGTTTTTT
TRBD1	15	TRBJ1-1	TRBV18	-	CASSPTRGQNTEAFF	TGTGCCAGCTCACCAACGAGGGGGCAGAACACTGAAGCTTTCTTT
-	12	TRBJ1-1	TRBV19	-	CASWNTNTEAFF	TGTGCCAGTTGGAACACTAACACTGAAGCTTTCTTT
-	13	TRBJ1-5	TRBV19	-	CASSGTRNQPQHF	TGTGCCAGTAGTGGAACTAGAAATCAGCCCCAGCATTTT
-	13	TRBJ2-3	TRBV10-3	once	CAISESWGDTQYF	TGTGCCATCAGTGAGTCTTGGGGAGATACGCAGTATTTT
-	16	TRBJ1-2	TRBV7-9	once	CASSLLTTGSDYGYTF	TGTGCCAGCAGCCTACTAACGACGGGATCAGACTATGGCTACACCTTC
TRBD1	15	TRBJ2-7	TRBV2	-	CASSVSRGFAYEQYF	TGTGCCAGCAGTGTGTCCAGGGGGTTCGCCTACGAGCAGTACTTC
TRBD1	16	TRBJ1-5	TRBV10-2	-	CASSESGQGFHRPQHF	TGCGCCAGCAGTGAGTCGGGACAGGGTTTTCATCGGCCCCAGCATTTT
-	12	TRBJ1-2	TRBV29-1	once	CSVDPGTDYYTF	TGCAGCGTTGACCCCGGGACGGACTACTACACCTTC
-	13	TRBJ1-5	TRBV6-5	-	CASYVLSNQPQHF	TGTGCCAGCTATGTCCTGAGCAATCAGCCCCAGCATTTT
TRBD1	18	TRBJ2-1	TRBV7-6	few	CASSLAVGGTGNYNEQFF	TGTGCCAGCAGCTTAGCGGTGGGAGGGACAGGGAACTACAATGAGCAGTTCTTC
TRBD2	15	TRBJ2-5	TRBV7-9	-	CASSLTSGAQETQYF	TGTGCCAGCAGCCTGACTAGCGGGGCCCAAGAGACCCAGTACTTC
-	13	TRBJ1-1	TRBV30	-	CAWSVTAGTEAFF	TGTGCCTGGAGTGTTACCGCCGGGACTGAAGCTTTCTTT
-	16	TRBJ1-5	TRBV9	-	CASSVGPGWENQPQHF	TGTGCCAGCAGCGTAGGGCCCGGGTGGGAGAATCAGCCCCAGCATTTT
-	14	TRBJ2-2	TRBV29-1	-	CSVDAERATGELFF	TGCAGCGTTGATGCGGAGAGGGCCACCGGGGAGCTGTTTTTT
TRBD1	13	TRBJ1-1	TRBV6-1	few	CASTTGGGTEAFF	TGTGCCAGTACTACAGGGGGCGGCACTGAAGCTTTCTTT
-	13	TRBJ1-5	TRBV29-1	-	CSVAGVDNQPQHF	TGCAGCGTTGCAGGGGTGGACAATCAGCCCCAGCATTTT
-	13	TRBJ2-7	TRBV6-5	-	CASSYSGSYEQYF	TGTGCCAGCAGTTACTCTGGGTCCTACGAGCAGTACTTC
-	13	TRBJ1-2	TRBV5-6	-	CASSVRGAYGYTF	TGTGCCAGCAGCGTACGTGGTGCCTATGGCTACACCTTC
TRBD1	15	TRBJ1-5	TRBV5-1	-	CASSPDRGGNQPQHF	TGCGCCAGCAGCCCCGACAGGGGAGGCAATCAGCCCCAGCATTTT
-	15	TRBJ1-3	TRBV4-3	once	CASSQRHPSGNTIYF	TGCGCCAGCAGCCAAAGACACCCCTCTGGAAACACCATATATTTT
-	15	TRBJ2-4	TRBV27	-	CASSLGADAKNIQYF	TGTGCCAGCAGTTTAGGGGCAGACGCCAAAAACATTCAGTACTTC
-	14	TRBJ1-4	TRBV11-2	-	CASSLGTKGEKLFF	TGTGCCAGCAGCTTGGGGACCAAGGGTGAAAAACTGTTTTTT
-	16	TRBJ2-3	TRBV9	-	CASSRSGAVGTDTQYF	TGTGCCAGCAGCCGCTCGGGAGCGGTTGGCACAGATACGCAGTATTTT
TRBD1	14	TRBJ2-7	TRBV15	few	CATSKDRYYYEQYF	TGTGCCACCAGCAAGGACAGGTACTACTACGAGCAGTACTTC
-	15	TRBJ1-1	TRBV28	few	CASRPPGNLNTEAFF	TGTGCCAGCCGACCTCCCGGGAACTTGAACACTGAAGCTTTCTTT
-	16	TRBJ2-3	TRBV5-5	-	CASSPKGGVSTDTQYF	TGTGCCAGCAGCCCGAAGGGCGGGGTTAGCACAGATACGCAGTATTTT
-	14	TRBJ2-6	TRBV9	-	CASSEVRGANVLTF	TGTGCCAGCAGTGAGGTGAGGGGGGCCAACGTCCTGACTTTC
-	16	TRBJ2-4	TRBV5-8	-	CASSLYAPGTKNIQYF	TGTGCCAGCAGCTTGTATGCGCCAGGGACCAAAAACATTCAGTACTTC
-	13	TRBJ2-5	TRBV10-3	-	CAISGTGRETQYF	TGTGCCATCAGTGGGACGGGGAGGGAGACCCAGTACTTC
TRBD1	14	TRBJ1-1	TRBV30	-	CAWSVGQGITEAFF	TGTGCCTGGAGTGTGGGACAGGGTATAACTGAAGCTTTCTTT
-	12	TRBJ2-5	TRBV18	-	CASSPPQETQYF	TGTGCCAGCTCACCACCTCAAGAGACCCAGTACTTC
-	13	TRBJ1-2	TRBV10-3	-	CAISESATLGYTF	TGTGCCATCAGTGAGTCGGCAACTCTGGGCTACACCTTC
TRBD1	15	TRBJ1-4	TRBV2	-	CASTLAGQGREKLFF	TGTGCCAGCACCCTGGCAGGACAGGGCCGCGAAAAACTGTTTTTT
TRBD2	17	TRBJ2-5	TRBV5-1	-	CASSEGLAGGYQETQYF	TGCGCCAGCAGCGAGGGACTAGCGGGGGGGTACCAAGAGACCCAGTACTTC
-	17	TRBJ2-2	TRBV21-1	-	CASSKALRGQNTGELFF	TGTGCCAGCAGCAAAGCTTTACGGGGGCAGAACACCGGGGAGCTGTTTTTT
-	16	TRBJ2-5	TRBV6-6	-	CASSYSRGRAQETQYF	TGTGCCAGCAGTTACTCGAGGGGCAGGGCTCAAGAGACCCAGTACTTC
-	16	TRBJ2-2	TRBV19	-	CASSTRTKANTGELFF	TGTGCCAGTAGTACCCGGACAAAGGCTAACACCGGGGAGCTGTTTTTT
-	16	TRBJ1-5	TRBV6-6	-	CASSLPDSLSNQPQHF	TGTGCCAGCAGTCTCCCGGACAGTTTGAGCAATCAGCCCCAGCATTTT
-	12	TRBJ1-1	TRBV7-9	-	CASSLSNTEAFF	TGTGCCAGCAGCTTATCGAACACTGAAGCTTTCTTT
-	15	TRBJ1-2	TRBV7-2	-	CASSLVVGFGDGYTF	TGTGCCAGCAGCTTAGTGGTCGGGTTTGGGGATGGCTACACCTTC
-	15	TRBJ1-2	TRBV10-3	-	CAISFTGVDNYGYTF	TGTGCCATCAGTTTTACAGGAGTCGACAACTATGGCTACACCTTC
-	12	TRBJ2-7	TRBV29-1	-	CSAGTDNKGQYF	TGCAGCGCGGGGACCGACAACAAGGGGCAGTACTTC
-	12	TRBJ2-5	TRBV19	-	CASSGSPETQYF	TGTGCCAGTAGTGGAAGCCCGGAGACCCAGTACTTC
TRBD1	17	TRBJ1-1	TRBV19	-	CASSIPGQGVGNTEAFF	TGTGCCAGTAGTATCCCCGGACAGGGGGTGGGGAACACTGAAGCTTTCTTT
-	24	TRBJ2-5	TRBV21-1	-	CAGRSWAQGAKICCGWEFQETQYF	-
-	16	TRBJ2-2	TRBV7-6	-	CASSLVLPQGTGELFF	TGTGCCAGCAGCTTAGTTCTGCCGCAGGGAACCGGGGAGCTGTTTTTT
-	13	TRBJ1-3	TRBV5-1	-	CASSQGSGNTIYF	TGCGCCAGCAGCCAGGGGTCTGGAAACACCATATATTTT
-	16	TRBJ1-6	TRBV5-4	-	CASSFGARKADSPLHF	TGTGCCAGCAGCTTCGGGGCCAGAAAAGCTGATTCACCCCTCCACTTT
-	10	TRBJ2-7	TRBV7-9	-	CASAHYEQYF	TGTGCCAGCGCTCACTACGAGCAGTACTTC